This TCR beta chain was sequenced in a study of blood T cell repertoires in COVID-19. Seattle participants joined during active infection and were tracked over time. Clones were sequenced by immunoSEQ multiplex PCR, and TCRdb holds only the in-frame ones, with some missing. The sample has over 200,000 clones, approximately 92% seen once. V trimming: 0 bases; J trimming: 11 bases; junction bases outside the gene matches: 6. The CDR3 is made up of 15 amino acids. Per the germline V gene, CDR1 is SGHTS and CDR2 is YDEGEE. This sequence originates from a person between 18 and 30 years old with COVID-19, enrolled during active disease. This chain joins TRBV5-8 and TRBJ1-4; 11 bases are shared with TRBD1. Sequenced material: peripheral blood. This CDR3 is CASSLEGQGVEKLFF. The CDR3, as DNA: TGTGCCAGCAGCTTGGAGGGACAGGGGGTAGAGAAACTGTTTTTT.